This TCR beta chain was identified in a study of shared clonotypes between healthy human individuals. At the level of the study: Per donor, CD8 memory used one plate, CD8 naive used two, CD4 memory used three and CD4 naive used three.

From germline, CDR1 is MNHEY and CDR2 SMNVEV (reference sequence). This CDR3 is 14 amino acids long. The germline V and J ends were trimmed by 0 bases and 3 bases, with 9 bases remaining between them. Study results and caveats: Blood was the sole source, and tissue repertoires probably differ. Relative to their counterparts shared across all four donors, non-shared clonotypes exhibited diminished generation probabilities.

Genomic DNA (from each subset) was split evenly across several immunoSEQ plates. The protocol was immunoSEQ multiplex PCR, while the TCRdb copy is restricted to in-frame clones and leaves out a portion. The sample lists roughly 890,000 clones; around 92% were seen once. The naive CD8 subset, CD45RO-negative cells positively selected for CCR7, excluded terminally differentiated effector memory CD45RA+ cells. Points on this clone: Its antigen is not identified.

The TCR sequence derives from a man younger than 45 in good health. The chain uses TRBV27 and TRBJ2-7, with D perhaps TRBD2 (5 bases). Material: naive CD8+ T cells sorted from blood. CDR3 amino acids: CASSLSTNFYEQYF. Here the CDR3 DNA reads TGTGCCAGCAGTTTATCGACTAATTTCTACGAGCAGTACTTC.